Listed below are T cell receptor beta chains from one sample, sequenced in a study of graft-versus-host responses after intestinal transplantation. Assay used: immunoSEQ multiplex PCR; TCRdb lists only in-frame clones, some missing. The sample comprises tens of thousands of clones, roughly 90% of which are singletons, and approximately 1.6% rests with the top ten. The source was PBMCs, collected 26 days after transplant. Source of these receptors: a human patient who received an intestinal transplant, so some T cells may come from the graft donor. Each CDR3 is given with its conserved first and last residue.

v_call	cdr3_aa
TRBV7-9	CASSRIQGRVTDTQYF
TRBV5-1	CASSLGQDNTEAFF
TRBV5-6	CASSLASGTYEQYF
TRBV11-3	CASGAGGGAGELFF
TRBV14	CASSPDLGQLNTEAFF
TRBV27	CASSLDYRSYNEQFF
TRBV18	CASSRRTGVSPLHF
TRBV29-1	CSADRGNEQFF
TRBV9	CASSADRGSTEAFF
TRBV5-1	CASTRTYNEQFF
TRBV7-9	CASPGGETRGAQETQYF
TRBV5-1	CASSLASGGKNEQYF
TRBV7-3	CASSPNPSYNEQFF
TRBV27	CASSPGGTGDNEQFF
TRBV5-1	CASSMEGQPYNEQFF